This T cell receptor (beta chain) was profiled in a study of T cells after yellow fever vaccination. Whole-study context: It was SMART-Seq v4 Ultra Low Input that prepared the fractions with low cell numbers.

A process of 5'RACE template switching, which added a universal primer site and UMIs, was used to make TCR cDNA. TCRdb reanalysed the 5' RACE reads using MiXCR and keeps one entry per CDR3 protein. The sample yields 200,000 to 300,000 distinct CDR3 sequences, roughly 6.3% seen once. A remark on this clonotype: What it binds is unknown.

From germline, CDR1 is SGHTA and CDR2 FQGNSA. The germline V and J ends were trimmed by 5 bases and 2 bases, with 9 bases remaining between them. This CDR3 has 13 amino acids. The study's findings and limits: It was a weaker secondary response, yet one that peaked faster, at day 5 versus 15.

This chain connects TRBV7-2 to TRBJ2-5; no definite D call. The sample in question was CD4+ T cells sorted from PBMCs, obtained on the day of the yellow fever booster vaccination. This TCR came from a young man who received the YFV17D yellow fever vaccine. This CDR3 is CASSPKTQETQYF. The CDR3, as DNA: TGTGCCAGCAGCCCGAAAACTCAAGAGACCCAGTACTTC.